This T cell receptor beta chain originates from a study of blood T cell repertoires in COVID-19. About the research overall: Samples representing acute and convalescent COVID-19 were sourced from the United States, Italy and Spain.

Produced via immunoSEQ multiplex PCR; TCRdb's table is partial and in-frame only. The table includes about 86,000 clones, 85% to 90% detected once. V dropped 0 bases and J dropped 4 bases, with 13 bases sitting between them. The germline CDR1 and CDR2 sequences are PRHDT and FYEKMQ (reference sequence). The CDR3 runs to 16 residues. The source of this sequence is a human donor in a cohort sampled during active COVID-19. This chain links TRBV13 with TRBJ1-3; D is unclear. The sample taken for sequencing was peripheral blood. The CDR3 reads CASSLGGGSLGNTIYF. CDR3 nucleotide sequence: TGTGCCAGCAGCTTAGGAGGCGGATCTCTGGGAAACACCATATATTTT. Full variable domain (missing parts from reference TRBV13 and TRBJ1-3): AAGVIQSPRHLIKEKRETATLKCYPIPRHDTVYWYQQGPGQDPQFLISFYEKMQSDKGSIPDRFSAQQFSDYHSELNMSSLELGDSALYFCASSLGGGSLGNTIYFGEGSWLTVV.